The 5 T cell receptor beta chains given below trace back to one sample, sequenced in a study of T cell changes during pregnancy in multiple sclerosis. Clones were read by immunoSEQ multiplex PCR, and TCRdb kept only the in-frame ones, dropping some. Here the sample spans about 93,000 clones, 80% to 95% being singletons. Material: peripheral blood, obtained before pregnancy. All receptors come from a female donor with multiple sclerosis, enrolled in a pregnancy study.

This chain connects TRBV9 to TRBJ2-1; D is perhaps TRBD1 (5 bases). The CDR3 consists of 15 residues. The V gene's germline CDR1 is SGDLS and CDR2 YYNGEE. The V and J ends lost 0 bases and 7 bases respectively, with 14 bases between them. The CDR3: CASSVEGSGINEQFF. CDR3 bases: TGTGCCAGCAGCGTAGAAGGCTCAGGGATTAATGAGCAGTTCTTC.

This clone was recorded once. The genes are TRBV7-6 and TRBJ2-7, with D tentatively TRBD1 (6 bases). Between the trimmed V and J ends, which lost 0 bases and 0 bases, there was a span of 9 bases. The germline V gene has CDR1 SGHVS and CDR2 FNYEAQ. CDR3 length equals 15 residues. The CDR3 spells CASSLAPDSSYEQYF. The CDR3 bases are TGTGCCAGCAGCTTAGCGCCGGACAGCTCCTACGAGCAGTACTTC.

The chain couples TRBV19 to TRBJ2-3; 9 bases map to TRBD2. The CDR3 length is 15 residues. The germline V gene has CDR1 LNHDA and CDR2 SQIVND (reference sequence). V shed 6 bases, J shed 2 bases, and the junction held 6 bases outside the gene matches. The CDR3 region is CASRNSGSFTDTQYF. The CDR3 DNA is TGTGCCAGTAGAAATAGCGGGAGTTTCACAGATACGCAGTATTTT.

This chain uses TRBV5-4 with TRBJ1-1, with TRBD1 matching 9 bases. The CDR3 spans 15 residues. The V and J ends lost 3 bases and 6 bases, in that order; junction bases with no gene match: 9. Germline V lookup: CDR1 SGHNT, CDR2 YYREEE (reference sequence). Here the CDR3 DNA reads TGTGCCAGCAGCTCCCTGGGACAGGGTGGCCCTGAAGCTTTCTTT. It yields the protein CASSSLGQGGPEAFF.

The gene calls are TRBV9 and TRBJ2-2; D remains ambiguous. Trimming left V 4 bases short and J 6 bases short, with 10 bases between. This CDR3 has 13 amino acids. CDR1 is SGDLS and CDR2 is YYNGEE in the germline V gene. For the CDR3, the DNA is TGTGCCAGCAGCCCCGGTGGAGCCGGGGAGCTGTTTTTT. Amino acid sequence: CASSPGGAGELFF.